This note documents a single TCR beta chain sequence. Its antigen is not known. With 60 Vbeta and 13 Jbeta primers, the PCR was carried out. Generated by immunoSEQ multiplex PCR, the TCRdb table keeps only in-frame clones and is missing some. The sample yields under 200,000 clones, around 72% seen once. CDR1 is SGHTA, CDR2 FQGNSA, per germline. V was clipped by 5 bases and J by 5 bases; unmatched bases: 11. The CDR3 consists of 15 residues. This sample was taken from a study of cytomegalovirus exposure and HLA in healthy donors. Findings of the study overall: Common viral pathogens seemed to be connected with several of the most significant clusters, according to a later analysis. Earlier analysis found most TCR beta V segments productive about 90% or about 30% of the time. The HLA-A and HLA-B alleles of most subjects were reportedly predicted accurately from TCR beta sequences. Whilst most TCR sequences proved rare, a subset of public TCRs occurred across many donors.

This TCR was sampled from a woman aged 45 to 65 in good health and CMV-seropositive. The chain couples TRBV7-2 to TRBJ2-7; 8 bases line up with TRBD1. What was sequenced was PBMCs. The CDR3 bases are TGTGCCAGCAGCAGAGACTCAGGGACAGGCAACGAGCAGTACTTC. This translates into CASSRDSGTGNEQYF. The variable domain in full, completed from reference TRBV7-2 and TRBJ2-7, reads GAGVSQSPSNKVTEKGKDVELRCDPISGHTALYWYRQSLGQGLEFLIYFQGNSAPDKSGLPSDRFSAERTGGSVSTLTIQRTQQEDSAVYLCASSRDSGTGNEQYFGPGTRLTVT.